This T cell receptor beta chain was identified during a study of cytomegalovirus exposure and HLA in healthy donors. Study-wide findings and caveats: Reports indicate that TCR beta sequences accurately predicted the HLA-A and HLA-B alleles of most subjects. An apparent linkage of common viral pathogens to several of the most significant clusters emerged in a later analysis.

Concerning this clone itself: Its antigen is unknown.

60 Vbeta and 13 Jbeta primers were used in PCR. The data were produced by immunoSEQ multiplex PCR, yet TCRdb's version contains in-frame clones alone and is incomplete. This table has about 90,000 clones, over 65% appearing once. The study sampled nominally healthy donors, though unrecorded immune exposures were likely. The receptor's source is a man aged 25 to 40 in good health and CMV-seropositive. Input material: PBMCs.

The CDR3 region is CAGAEETQYF. In nucleotides, the CDR3 is TGTGCCGGGGCTGAAGAGACCCAGTACTTC. The chain links TRBV2 to TRBJ2-5; TRBD1 might be the D (5 bases). Germline V lookup: CDR1 SNHLY, CDR2 FYNNEI. The germline V and J ends were trimmed by 11 bases and 3 bases, with 7 bases remaining between them. The CDR3 runs to 10 residues.